Below, 13 T cell receptor beta chains from the same sample are listed, as sequenced in a study of breast tumors, draining lymph nodes, adjacent tissues. Axillary draining lymph nodes of breast cancer patients supplied the node samples. TCRdb analysed the multiplex PCR reads with MiXCR anew, one entry per CDR3 protein. In the table there are 100,000 to 150,000 distinct CDR3 sequences, less than 20% of which are singletons. Sequencing was carried out using axillary lymph node tissue. Receptors originate from a female donor with breast cancer. Some clones in this sample may be carry-over from other donors' samples.

This clonotype was recorded once. This may be a read error, as it is one base from a much larger clone. The genes are TRBV18 and TRBJ2-7; D possibly uses TRBD1 or TRBD2 (5 bases each). The germline V gene has CDR1 KGHSH and CDR2 LQKENI. This CDR3 is 15 amino acids long. The V gene lost 4 bases and the J gene lost 4 bases, with 17 bases spanning the gap. The CDR3 DNA reads TGTGCCAGCTCACTGGACCGGGTCAGGGAGTACGAGCAGTACTTC. This gives the protein CASSLDRVREYEQYF.

This clonotype appeared many times. The chain recombines TRBV29-1 with TRBJ2-7; possible D gene TRBD1, 6 bases. V was trimmed by 7 bases and J by 6 bases, leaving 22 bases between them. This CDR3 contains 14 residues. Germline V gene lookup returns CDR1 SQVTM and CDR2 ANQGSEA. The DNA for the CDR3 is TGCAGCGCTCAACCGGGACAACCGCCCCGCGAGCAGTACTTC. Protein product: CSAQPGQPPREQYF.

This clonotype was observed at least ten times. The rearrangement uses TRBV11-2 and TRBJ2-7; 9 bases line up with TRBD2. With V trimmed by 5 bases and J by 4 bases, 9 bases remained unmatched. Germline CDR1 is SGHAT and CDR2 is FQNNGV. The CDR3 covers 15 residues. The CDR3 DNA is TGTGCCAGCAGCGGGCTTAGCGGGAGCAGGTACGAGCAGTACTTC. Residues: CASSGLSGSRYEQYF. Looking up the rest from reference TRBV11-2 and TRBJ2-7 gives the full variable domain: EAGVAQSPRYKIIEKRQSVAFWCNPISGHATLYWYQQILGQGPKLLIQFQNNGVVDDSQLPKDRFSAERLKGVDSTLKIQPAKLEDSAVYLCASSGLSGSRYEQYFGPGTRLTVT.

This clonotype was seen repeatedly, ten times or more. The genes are TRBV4-1 and TRBJ2-7, with 10 positions matching TRBD1. Germline assignment: CDR1 MGHRA and CDR2 YSYEKL. Trimming at V came to 4 bases and at J to 6 bases, leaving 12 bases not matched to a gene. The CDR3 runs 16 residues. This chain's CDR3 is CASSRDGTGVRGEQYF. CDR3 bases: TGCGCCAGCAGCCGAGATGGGACAGGGGTTCGAGGCGAGCAGTACTTC.

This clonotype was observed at least ten times. The chain recombines TRBV20-1 with TRBJ2-1, with D hard to call. The CDR3 runs 15 residues. Germline values: CDR1 DFQATT, CDR2 SNEGSKA (reference sequence). Trimming pared 3 bases from V and 9 bases from J, leaving 21 bases between. The chain's CDR3 is CSASEVRPPLGEQFF. DNA for the CDR3: TGCAGTGCTAGCGAAGTCCGACCCCCCCTAGGTGAGCAGTTCTTC.

In this sample, this clonotype turned up once. A read error is possible here, since a much larger clone lies one base away. This is likely a read error, given that the CDR3 carries no conserved phenylalanine or tryptophan at its end. The chain couples TRBV13 to TRBJ1-5, with a possible D match to TRBD1 (6 bases). Germline CDR1 is PRHDT and CDR2 is FYEKMQ (reference sequence). The CDR3 spans 14 residues. V dropped 5 bases and J dropped 6 bases, with 14 bases sitting between them. The DNA of the CDR3 is TGTGCCAGCAGCATGGGACAAAGTAGTCAGCCCCAGCATTCT. Its protein product is CASSMGQSSQPQHS.

This clonotype was picked up many times. V and J are TRBV15 and TRBJ2-5; TRBD1 aligns across 9 bases. The CDR3 contains 14 residues. Germline V gene sequence: CDR1 LNHNV, CDR2 YYDKDF (reference sequence). V gave up 10 bases and J gave up 3 bases; unmatched junction bases: 9. In nucleotides, the CDR3 is TGTGCCAGCGGATTGGGACAGGGAGAAGAGACCCAGTACTTC. This gives the protein CASGLGQGEETQYF.

This clonotype came up many times. The chain uses TRBV7-9 and TRBJ2-2, with TRBD1 identical over 11 bases. Trimming removed 5 bases from V and 6 bases from J; junction bases left unmatched: 5. Germline values: CDR1 SEHNR, CDR2 FQNEAQ (reference sequence). This CDR3 is 15 amino acids long. The CDR3, as DNA: TGTGCCAGCAGCGAACGGGGACAGGGGGCCGGGGAGCTGTTTTTT. Encoded protein: CASSERGQGAGELFF. Combining the CDR3 with reference TRBV7-9 and TRBJ2-2 gives the whole variable domain DTGVSQNPRHKITKRGQNVTFRCDPISEHNRLYWYRQTLGQGPEFLTYFQNEAQLEKSRLLSDRFSAERPKGSFSTLEIQRTEQGDSAMYLCASSERGQGAGELFFGEGSRLTVL.

With respect to this clonotype: A read error may be the cause here, since a much bigger clone is one base away. Since the CDR3 does not end with the conserved phenylalanine or tryptophan, this likely comes from a read error. V gene TRBV30 combines with J gene TRBJ1-6; 7 bases agree with TRBD1. The CDR3 runs 15 residues. With V trimmed by 1 base and J by 3 bases, 3 bases remained unmatched. In germline, CDR1 is GTSNPN, CDR2 SVGIG (reference sequence). CDR3 in DNA: TGTGCCTGGAGTGGGGGACAGCGCTATAATTCACCCCTCCACTCT. Residues: CAWSGGQRYNSPLHS.

The table lists this clonotype with many counts. This chain connects TRBV6-1 to TRBJ1-2, with TRBD1 identical over 9 bases. V gave up 5 bases and J gave up 7 bases; unmatched junction bases: 14. This CDR3 comprises 16 residues. The V gene's germline CDR1 is MNHNS and CDR2 SASEGT. This CDR3 reads CASSSTSGTGWSGYTF. CDR3 coding DNA: TGTGCCAGCAGTAGCACATCCGGGACAGGGTGGAGTGGCTACACCTTC.

This chain links TRBV20-1 with TRBJ2-2, with D unclear. Germline-derived CDR1 and CDR2 are DFQATT and SNEGSKA (reference sequence). The ends were cut back, 0 bases at V and 1 base at J, with 12 bases in the middle. The CDR3 spans 16 residues. The CDR3 protein is CSARDQRRKNTGELFF. The CDR3, as DNA: TGCAGTGCTAGAGATCAGAGGAGAAAGAACACCGGGGAGCTGTTTTTT.

This clonotype has at least ten counts. V and J are TRBV6-5 and TRBJ1-2; D is undetermined. V dropped 2 bases and J dropped 3 bases, with 7 bases sitting between them. Germline V gene data show CDR1 as MNHEY and CDR2 as SVGAGI. The CDR3 loop spans 13 amino acids. CDR3 residues: CASSYDGYYGYTF. DNA of the CDR3: TGTGCCAGCAGTTACGACGGCTACTATGGCTACACCTTC.

This clonotype was seen ten or more times. This chain uses TRBV20-1 with TRBJ1-4, with D hard to call. The CDR3 covers 13 residues. CDR1 DFQATT and CDR2 SNEGSKA come from the germline V gene (reference sequence). V was pared by 5 bases and J by 4 bases, with 11 bases between. The CDR3 loop reads CSALWRFNEKLFF. The CDR3 DNA reads TGCAGTGCTTTATGGAGGTTTAATGAAAAACTGTTTTTT.